This entry features one T cell receptor (beta chain) sequence. This entry comes from a study of technical replicates of blood from a few donors. The CDR3 spans 15 residues. Germline V gene data show CDR1 as SEHNR and CDR2 as FQNEAQ (reference sequence). Trimming at V came to 4 bases and at J to 8 bases, leaving 10 bases not matched to a gene. Assay used: immunoSEQ multiplex PCR; TCRdb lists only in-frame clones, some missing. The table records around 83,000 clones, 94% of them present only once. The receptor was derived from a human donor in good health. V is TRBV7-9 and J is TRBJ1-2; 10 bases map to TRBD1. The sequencing sample was made of T cells isolated from PBMCs. CDR3 sequence: CASSSAGTGEGGYTF. The CDR3 region has the DNA TGTGCCAGCAGCTCGGCCGGGACAGGGGAGGGCGGCTACACCTTC.